This record looks at one T cell receptor (beta chain) sequence and its context. These data are taken from a study of shared clonotypes between healthy human individuals. Original analysis: Quality scores were absent from the junction-only immunoSEQ sequences, so filtering differed. Sequencing was performed with immunoSEQ multiplex PCR; in TCRdb, only in-frame clones are kept and a portion is missing. V, J and clone size reflect that table, while D and trimming were determined from the DNA. The sample shows around 500,000 clones, 81% of them seen only once. Between the trimmed V and J ends, which lost 3 bases and 0 bases, there was a span of 12 bases. CDR1 and CDR2 (germline): MDHEN, SYDVKM. There are 17 residues in the CDR3. Healthy HIV-negative adults with no recent acute infections or vaccinations were recruited as donors. All donors were Caucasian adults living in Nashville, Tennessee.

V gene TRBV28 combines with J gene TRBJ2-6; perhaps TRBD1 as D (5 bases). Input material: PBMCs. This sequence was found in a woman aged 40 to 50 in good health. Some clones in this sample may be carry-over from other donors' samples. The CDR3 sequence: CASSFLTDSSGANVLTF. CDR3 bases: TGTGCCAGCAGTTTCCTGACAGACAGCTCTGGGGCCAACGTCCTGACTTTC. The complete variable domain, with remaining parts taken from reference TRBV28 and TRBJ2-6, reads DVKVTQSSRYLVKRTGEKVFLECVQDMDHENMFWYRQDPGLGLRLIYFSYDVKMKEKGDIPEGYSVSREKKERFSLILESASTNQTSMYLCASSFLTDSSGANVLTFGAGSRLTVL.